The source of this TCR beta chain is a study of CD8 T cells in ankylosing spondylitis. Notes on the study in general: The disease-linked clones had a CD8+ phenotype and low blood frequencies. Before this, some motif variants had been reported in reactive arthritis synovial fluid and blood. Characteristic, it appeared, of ankylosing spondylitis blood was a TCR beta motif of several highly homologous variants. Within matched ankylosing spondylitis synovial fluid, disease-linked clones were reportedly significantly enriched.

This clonotype was recorded a few times. Its antigen is unknown. TCR beta libraries were made by quantitative 5'-RACE with molecular barcodes. TCRdb itself ran the 5' RACE reads through MiXCR, one entry per CDR3 protein. The sample has some 700,000 distinct CDR3 sequences, 15% to 20% seen once; the top ten hold about 19%. This CDR3 is 18 amino acids long. Germline-derived CDR1 and CDR2 are SGHAT and FQDESV (reference sequence). The J segment lost 1 base and the V segment lost 6 bases, leaving 14 bases of the junction unmatched. Sample: blood, either unsorted or a sorted T cell fraction (not recorded which). The receptor comes from a male donor with ankylosing spondylitis. The chain has TRBV11-1 and TRBJ1-3; TRBD1 agrees at 8 bases. In nucleotides, the CDR3 is TGTGCCAGCAGACGAACGACAGGGGAAACCGGGTCTGGAAACACCATATATTTT. Amino acid sequence: CASRRTTGETGSGNTIYF.